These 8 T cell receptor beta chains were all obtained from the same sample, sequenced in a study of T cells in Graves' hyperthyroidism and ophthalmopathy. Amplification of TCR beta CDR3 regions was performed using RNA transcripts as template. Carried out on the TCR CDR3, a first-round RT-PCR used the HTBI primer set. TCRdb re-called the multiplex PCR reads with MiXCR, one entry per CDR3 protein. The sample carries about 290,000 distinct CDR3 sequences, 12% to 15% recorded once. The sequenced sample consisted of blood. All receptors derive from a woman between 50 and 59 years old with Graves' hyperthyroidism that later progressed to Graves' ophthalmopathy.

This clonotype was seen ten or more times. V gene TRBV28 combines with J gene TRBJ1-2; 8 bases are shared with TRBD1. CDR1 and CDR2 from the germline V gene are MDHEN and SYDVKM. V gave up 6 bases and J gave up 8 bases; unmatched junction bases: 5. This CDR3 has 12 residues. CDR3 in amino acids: CASSSGGLGYTF. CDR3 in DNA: TGTGCCAGCAGCTCAGGGGGCTTAGGCTACACCTTC.

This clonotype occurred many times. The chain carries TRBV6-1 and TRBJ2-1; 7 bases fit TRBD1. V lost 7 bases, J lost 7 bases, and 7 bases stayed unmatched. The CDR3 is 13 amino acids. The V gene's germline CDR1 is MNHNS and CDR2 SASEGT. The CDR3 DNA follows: TGTGCCAGCAAAAGGGGGCGCCAAAATGAGCAGTTCTTC. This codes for CASKRGRQNEQFF.

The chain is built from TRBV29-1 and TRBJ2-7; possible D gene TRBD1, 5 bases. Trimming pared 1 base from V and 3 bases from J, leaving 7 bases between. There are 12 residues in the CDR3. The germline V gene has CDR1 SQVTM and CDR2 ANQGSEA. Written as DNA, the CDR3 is TGCAGCGTTGAAGGTCAGGGCTACGAGCAGTACTTC. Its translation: CSVEGQGYEQYF.

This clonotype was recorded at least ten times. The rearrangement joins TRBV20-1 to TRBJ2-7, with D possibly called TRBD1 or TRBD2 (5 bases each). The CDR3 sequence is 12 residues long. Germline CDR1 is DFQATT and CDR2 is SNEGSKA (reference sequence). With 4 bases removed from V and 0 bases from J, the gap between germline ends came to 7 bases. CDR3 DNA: TGCAGTGCTACCGGGGCCTCCTACGAGCAGTACTTC. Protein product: CSATGASYEQYF.

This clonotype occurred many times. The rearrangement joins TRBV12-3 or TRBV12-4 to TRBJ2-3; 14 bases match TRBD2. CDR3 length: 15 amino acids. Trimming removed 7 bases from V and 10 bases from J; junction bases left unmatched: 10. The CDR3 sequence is CASTSTSGRAAPQYF. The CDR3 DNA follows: TGTGCCAGCACCTCGACTAGCGGGAGGGCCGCTCCGCAGTATTTT.

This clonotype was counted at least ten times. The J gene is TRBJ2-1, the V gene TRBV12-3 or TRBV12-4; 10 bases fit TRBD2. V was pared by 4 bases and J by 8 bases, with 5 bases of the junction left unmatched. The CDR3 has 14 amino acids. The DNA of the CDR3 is TGTGCCAGCAGTTGGAGCGGGGGGGCGGATGAGCAGTTCTTC. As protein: CASSWSGGADEQFF.

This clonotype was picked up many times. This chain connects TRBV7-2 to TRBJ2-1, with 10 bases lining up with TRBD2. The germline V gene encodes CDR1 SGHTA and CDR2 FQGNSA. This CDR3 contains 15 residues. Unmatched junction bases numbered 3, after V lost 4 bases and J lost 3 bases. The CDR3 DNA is TGTGCCAGCAGCTCCGGGACTAGCGTCTACAATGAGCAGTTCTTC. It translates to CASSSGTSVYNEQFF.

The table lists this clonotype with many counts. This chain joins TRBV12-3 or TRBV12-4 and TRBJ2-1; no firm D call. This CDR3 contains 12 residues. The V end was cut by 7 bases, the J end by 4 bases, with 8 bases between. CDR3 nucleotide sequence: TGTGCCAGCACCCGGATTTACAATGAGCAGTTCTTC. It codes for CASTRIYNEQFF.